This record looks at one T cell receptor beta chain sequence and its context. It lacks a known antigen. Per-nucleotide qualities are absent, and no much larger clonotype sits a single base away. The germline V gene sets CDR1 to SNHLY and CDR2 to FYNNEI. V is pared back by 2 bases and J by 0 bases, with 10 bases lying between the germline termini. Including the terminal cysteine and phenylalanine, the CDR3 comprises 16 residues. Kept here is only the CDR3 DNA, which spans 48 bases and is read in frame from base 1. TCRbeta CDR3 regions were amplified from genomic DNA using the immunoSEQ Assay, a bias-controlled multiplex PCR. As for the authors' bioinformatics: Nucleated cell counts per sample were estimated from amplification of reference gene primers within the assay. To quantify the absolute abundance of each unique TCRbeta CDR3 rearrangement, sequence reads were collapsed and filtered. Productive Simpson clonality was computed per sample as the square root of Simpson's diversity index over productive rearrangements. The table comes from immuneACCESS by way of TCRdb, which keeps in-frame sequences with V and J called. Part of the clones is missing from these tables; in studies checked, under half for an unresolved V gene and the rest for unknown reasons. V and J calls and clone size come straight from that table; D and trimming were deduced from the DNA. This sample comprises around 140,000 clones, around 80% of them detected only once. In total, the top ten clones hold roughly a tenth of the sample.

The data stem from a study of blood T cell repertoires in COVID-19 (TCRdb year 2020). About the full investigation: Samples from collaborators originated in the United States, Italy and Spain and spanned both the acute and convalescent phases of COVID-19. The material from the prospective study consisted of cDNA or gDNA derived from T cells, B-cell-depleted T cells, or PBMCs. The dataset comprised deeply sampled blood TCRbeta repertoires from subjects exposed to, actively infected with, or recovered from COVID-19. The repertoires were released in a freely available public database meant as a resource for research on the immune response to SARS-CoV-2. The samples were drawn from two sources: the first 160 participants of the ongoing ImmuneRACE study, and 1,254 subjects contributed by 6 global collaborators. Nearly every sample came with metadata listing a de-identified subject ID, COVID-19 status, age in years and sex. HLA class I and class II types, where available, came from metadata supplied by the sample provider rather than from assay-based typing.

Each collaborating institution followed its own protocols to collect whole blood in K2EDTA tubes. Collaborator samples were shipped for TCRbeta analysis as frozen whole blood, isolated PBMCs, or DNA extracted from either sample type. The study at large found these results: Clinical and demographic metadata were provided uncurated, with the amount varying by source and participant.

The sample taken for sequencing was peripheral blood. The receptor was isolated from a man in his 60s with active or convalescent COVID-19. The chain links TRBV2 with TRBJ2-2; there is no confident call for the D gene. The CDR3 sequence is CASSEPQETNTGELFF. The base sequence is TGTGCCAGCAGTGAACCCCAGGAAACGAACACCGGGGAGCTGTTTTTT.